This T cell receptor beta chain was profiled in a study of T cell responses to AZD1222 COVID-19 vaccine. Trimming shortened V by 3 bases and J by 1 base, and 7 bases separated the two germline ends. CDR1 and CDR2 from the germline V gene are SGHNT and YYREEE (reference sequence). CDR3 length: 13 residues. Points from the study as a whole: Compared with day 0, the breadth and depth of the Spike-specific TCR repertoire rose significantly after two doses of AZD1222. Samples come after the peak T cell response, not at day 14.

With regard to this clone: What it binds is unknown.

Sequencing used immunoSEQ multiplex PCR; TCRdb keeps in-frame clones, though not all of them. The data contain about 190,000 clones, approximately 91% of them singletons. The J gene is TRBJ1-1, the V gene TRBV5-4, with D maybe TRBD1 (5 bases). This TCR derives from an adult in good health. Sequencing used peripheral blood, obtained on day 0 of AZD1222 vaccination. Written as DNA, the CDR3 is TGTGCCAGCAGCTGGACACGGAACACTGAAGCTTTCTTT. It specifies CASSWTRNTEAFF.